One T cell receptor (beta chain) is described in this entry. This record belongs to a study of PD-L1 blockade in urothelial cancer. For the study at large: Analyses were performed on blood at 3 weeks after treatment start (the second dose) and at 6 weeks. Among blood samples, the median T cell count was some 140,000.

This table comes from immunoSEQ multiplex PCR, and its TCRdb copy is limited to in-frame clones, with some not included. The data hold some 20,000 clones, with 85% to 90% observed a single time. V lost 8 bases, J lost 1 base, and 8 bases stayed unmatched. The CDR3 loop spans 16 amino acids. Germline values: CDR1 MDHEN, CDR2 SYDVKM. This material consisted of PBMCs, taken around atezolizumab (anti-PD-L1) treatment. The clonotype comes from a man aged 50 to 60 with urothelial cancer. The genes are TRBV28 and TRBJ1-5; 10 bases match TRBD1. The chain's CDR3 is CASLTAGQGSNQPQHF. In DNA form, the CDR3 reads TGTGCCAGCCTCACCGCGGGACAGGGGAGCAATCAGCCCCAGCATTTT.